The T cell receptor (beta chain) under discussion was sequenced for a study of blood T cell repertoires in COVID-19. Study-wide context: Both acute and convalescent COVID-19 samples were obtained from the United States, Italy and Spain. PBMCs, B-cell-depleted T cells, or T cells were the source of the cDNA or gDNA that made up the material.

Trimming shortened V by 3 bases and J by 5 bases, and 13 bases separated the two germline ends. In germline, CDR1 is LNHDA, CDR2 SQIVND (reference sequence). The CDR3 spans 14 residues. Enrolled during active infection, Seattle patients were then followed longitudinally. Source study methods: Scientists estimated how many nucleated cells there were by amplifying reference gene primers. Data came from immunoSEQ multiplex PCR; TCRdb stores just in-frame clones and leaves some out. For V, J and clone size, that table is used; D and trimming come from the DNA. The sample lists 150,000 to 180,000 clones; roughly 85% were seen once.

Sample: peripheral blood. The source is a woman aged 55-70 years with COVID-19, enrolled during active disease. The chain has TRBV19 and TRBJ1-2; D is uncertain. The CDR3 bases are TGTGCCAGTAGTATTCGCGACACAAGATATGGCTACACCTTC. The encoded protein is CASSIRDTRYGYTF.